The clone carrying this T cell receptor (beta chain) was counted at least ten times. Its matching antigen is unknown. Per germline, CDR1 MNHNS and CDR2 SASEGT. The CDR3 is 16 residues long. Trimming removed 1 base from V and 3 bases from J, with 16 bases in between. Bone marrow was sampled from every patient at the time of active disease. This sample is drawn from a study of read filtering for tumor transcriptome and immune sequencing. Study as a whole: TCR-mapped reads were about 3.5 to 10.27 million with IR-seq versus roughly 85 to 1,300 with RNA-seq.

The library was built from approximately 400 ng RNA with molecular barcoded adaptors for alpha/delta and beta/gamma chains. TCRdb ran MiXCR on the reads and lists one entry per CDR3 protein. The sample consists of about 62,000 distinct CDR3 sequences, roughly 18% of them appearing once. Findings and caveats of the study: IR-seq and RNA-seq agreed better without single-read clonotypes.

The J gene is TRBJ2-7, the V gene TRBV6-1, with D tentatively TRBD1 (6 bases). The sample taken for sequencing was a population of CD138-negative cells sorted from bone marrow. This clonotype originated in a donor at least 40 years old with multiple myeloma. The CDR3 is CASSEGQGQGFYEQYF. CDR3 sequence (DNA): TGTGCCAGCAGTGAAGGTCAGGGGCAGGGGTTCTACGAGCAGTACTTC.